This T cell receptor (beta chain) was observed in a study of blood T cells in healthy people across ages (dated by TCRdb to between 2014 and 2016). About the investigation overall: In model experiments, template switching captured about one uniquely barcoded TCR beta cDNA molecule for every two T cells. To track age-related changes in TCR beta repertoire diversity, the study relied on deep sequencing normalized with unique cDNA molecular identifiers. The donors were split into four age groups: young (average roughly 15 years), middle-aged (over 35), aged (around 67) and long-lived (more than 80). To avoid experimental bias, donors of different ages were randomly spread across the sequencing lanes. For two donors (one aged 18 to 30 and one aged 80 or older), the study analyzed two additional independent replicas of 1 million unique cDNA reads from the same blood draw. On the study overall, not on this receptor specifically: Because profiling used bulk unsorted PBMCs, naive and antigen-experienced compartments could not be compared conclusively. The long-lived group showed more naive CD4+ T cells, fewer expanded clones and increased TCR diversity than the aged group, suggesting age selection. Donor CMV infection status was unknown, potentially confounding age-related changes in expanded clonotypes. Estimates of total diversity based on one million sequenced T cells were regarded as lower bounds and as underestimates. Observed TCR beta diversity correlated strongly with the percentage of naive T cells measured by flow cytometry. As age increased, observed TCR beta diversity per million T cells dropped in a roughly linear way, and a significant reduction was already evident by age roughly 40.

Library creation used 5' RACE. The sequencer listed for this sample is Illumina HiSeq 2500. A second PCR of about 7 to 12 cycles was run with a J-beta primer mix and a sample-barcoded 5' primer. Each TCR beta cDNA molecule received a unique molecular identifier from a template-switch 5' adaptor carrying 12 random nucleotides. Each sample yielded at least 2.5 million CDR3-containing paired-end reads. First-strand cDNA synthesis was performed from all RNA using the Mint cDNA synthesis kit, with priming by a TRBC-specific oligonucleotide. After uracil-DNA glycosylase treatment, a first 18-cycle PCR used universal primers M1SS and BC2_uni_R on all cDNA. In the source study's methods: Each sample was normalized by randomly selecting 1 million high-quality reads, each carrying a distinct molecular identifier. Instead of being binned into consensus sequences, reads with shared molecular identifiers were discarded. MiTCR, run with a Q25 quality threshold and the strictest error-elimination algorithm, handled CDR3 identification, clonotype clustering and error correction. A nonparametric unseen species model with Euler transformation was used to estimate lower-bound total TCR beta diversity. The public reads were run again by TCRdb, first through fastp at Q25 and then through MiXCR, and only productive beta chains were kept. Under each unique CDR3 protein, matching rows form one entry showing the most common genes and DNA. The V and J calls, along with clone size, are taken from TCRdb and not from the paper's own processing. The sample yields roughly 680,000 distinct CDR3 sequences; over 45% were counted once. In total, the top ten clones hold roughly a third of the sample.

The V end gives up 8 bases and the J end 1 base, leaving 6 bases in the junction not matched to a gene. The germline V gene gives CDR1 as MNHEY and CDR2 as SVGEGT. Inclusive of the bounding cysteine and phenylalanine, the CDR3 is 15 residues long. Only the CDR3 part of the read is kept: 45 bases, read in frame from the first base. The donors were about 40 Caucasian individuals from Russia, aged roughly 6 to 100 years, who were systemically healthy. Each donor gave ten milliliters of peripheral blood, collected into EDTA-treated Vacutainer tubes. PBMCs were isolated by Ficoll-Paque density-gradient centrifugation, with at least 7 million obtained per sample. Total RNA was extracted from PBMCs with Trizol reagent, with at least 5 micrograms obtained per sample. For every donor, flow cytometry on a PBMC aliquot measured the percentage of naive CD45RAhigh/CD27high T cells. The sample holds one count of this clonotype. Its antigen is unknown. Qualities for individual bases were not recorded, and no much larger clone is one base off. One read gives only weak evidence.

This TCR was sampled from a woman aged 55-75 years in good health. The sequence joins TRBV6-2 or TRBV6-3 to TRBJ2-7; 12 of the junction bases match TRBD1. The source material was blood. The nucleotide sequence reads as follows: TGTGCCAGCGGGACAGGGGGCCTTATTTCCTACGAGCAGTACTTC. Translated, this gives CASGTGGLISYEQYF.